These 9 T cell receptor beta chains originate from one sample sequenced in a study of blood T cell repertoires in COVID-19. The data were produced by immunoSEQ multiplex PCR, yet TCRdb's version contains in-frame clones alone and is incomplete. The table has over 250,000 clones, 80% to 90% seen once; the top ten hold under 2.5%. Sequenced input: PBMCs or T cells enriched from blood (not recorded which). These receptors originate from a woman between 18 and 30 years old who had recovered from COVID-19.

The rearrangement joins TRBV2 to TRBJ1-2; no firm D call. Germline lookup yields CDR1 SNHLY and CDR2 FYNNEI. The CDR3 consists of 9 residues. V was clipped by 10 bases and J by 8 bases, with 8 bases between them. The CDR3 spells CATGEGYTF. The CDR3 nucleotides are TGTGCCACCGGGGAAGGCTACACCTTC.

The V gene is TRBV5-6, the J gene TRBJ2-1; 10 bases line up with TRBD2. CDR1 is SGHDT, CDR2 YYEEEE, per germline. Unmatched junction bases numbered 4, after V lost 0 bases and J lost 4 bases. The CDR3 contains 16 residues. The chain's CDR3 is CASSLALAGVYNEQFF. The CDR3 DNA sequence: TGTGCCAGCAGCTTGGCCCTAGCGGGGGTATACAATGAGCAGTTCTTC.

The rearrangement links TRBV10-1 to TRBJ1-6; 9 bases line up with TRBD1. Germline-derived CDR1 and CDR2 are WNHNN and SYGVQD (reference sequence). This CDR3 has 15 amino acids. The ends lost 6 bases at V and 7 bases at J; junction bases unmatched: 7. The CDR3 loop reads CASSPTGQGNSPLHF. The CDR3 DNA reads as TGCGCCAGCAGCCCGACGGGACAGGGAAATTCACCCCTCCACTTT.

V gene TRBV7-2 combines with J gene TRBJ2-7; TRBD1 agrees at 7 bases. Germline V lookup: CDR1 SGHTA, CDR2 FQGNSA. J was trimmed by 5 bases and V by 1 base; bases with no gene match: 5. The CDR3 is 14 residues long. CDR3 nucleotide sequence: TGTGCCAGCAGCTTAGGACAGGGCCTCGACGAGCAGTACTTC. Residues: CASSLGQGLDEQYF.

This clone was picked up a small number of times. This rearrangement joins TRBV3-1 (or the pseudogene TRBV3-2) to TRBJ2-3; D remains ambiguous. Germline CDR1 LGHDT, CDR2 YNNKEL (reference sequence). The length of the CDR3 is 12 residues. The V end was cut by 4 bases, the J end by 6 bases, with 8 bases between. CDR3 loop: CASSLYPDTQYF. For the CDR3, the DNA is TGTGCCAGCAGCCTCTATCCCGATACGCAGTATTTT.

V is TRBV5-4 and J is TRBJ1-6; 8 bases map to TRBD1. This CDR3 comprises 14 residues. Losses at the gene ends were 4 bases for V and 7 bases for J; bases not matched to a gene: 4. Germline CDR1 reads SGHNT; CDR2 reads YYREEE (reference sequence). The CDR3 sequence is CASSRGQENSPLHF. The CDR3 DNA follows: TGTGCCAGCAGCCGGGGACAGGAGAATTCACCCCTCCACTTT.

The rearrangement links TRBV30 to TRBJ1-3; D unclear. Germline CDR1 and CDR2: GTSNPN and SVGIG (reference sequence). The CDR3 has 13 residues. Trimming removed 2 bases at V and 4 bases at J, with 9 bases between. The CDR3 is CAWSSGSGNTIYF. CDR3 in DNA: TGTGCCTGGAGTTCCGGGTCCGGAAACACCATATATTTT.

The chain carries TRBV28 and TRBJ1-6, with D unresolved. Trimming shortened V by 5 bases and J by 0 bases, and 11 bases separated the two germline ends. CDR1 is MDHEN and CDR2 is SYDVKM in the germline V gene. The CDR3 contains 16 residues. The CDR3 sequence: CASSRIASSYNSPLHF. DNA for the CDR3: TGTGCCAGCAGTCGAATAGCCAGCTCCTATAATTCACCCCTCCACTTT.

The chain has TRBV19 and TRBJ2-5; 7 bases align to TRBD2. CDR1 and CDR2 from the germline V gene are LNHDA and SQIVND (reference sequence). This CDR3 has 15 amino acids. Germline trimming cut 5 bases from V and 2 bases from J; bases unmatched to any gene: 8. The CDR3 region has the DNA TGTGCCAGTAGTTGGGGGGGGTCCCAACAAGAGACCCAGTACTTC. Translated: CASSWGGSQQETQYF.